This entry concerns a single T cell receptor (beta chain). No antigen is known for it. Base qualities are not provided; no much larger clone lies one nucleotide away. From V the trimming removes 5 bases and from J it removes 9 bases, while the gene matches leave 6 bases of the junction unaccounted for. Sequences SGHTA (CDR1) and FQGNSA (CDR2) are obtained from the germline V gene. Counted from cysteine to phenylalanine, this CDR3 has 13 amino acids. Of the read, only the CDR3 DNA is kept; its 39 bases are in frame from base 1. The data derive from a study of blood T cell repertoires in COVID-19 (TCRdb year 2020). In terms of the full investigation: Samples covering the acute and convalescent phases of COVID-19 were provided by collaborators in the United States, Italy and Spain. The prospective study material was composed of cDNA or gDNA derived from T cells, B-cell-depleted T cells, or PBMCs. Subjects who had been exposed to COVID-19, were actively infected with it, or had recovered from it provided the deeply sampled blood TCRbeta repertoires that made up the dataset. The repertoires were made available in a free public database intended to serve as a resource for research on the immune response to SARS-CoV-2. The samples were drawn from the first 160 participants of the ongoing ImmuneRACE study and from some 1,300 subjects provided by 6 global collaborators. Sample metadata almost always included a de-identified subject ID, COVID-19 status, age in years and sex. Where available, HLA class I and class II types were taken from metadata supplied by the sample provider and were not determined by assay-based typing. On the study overall, not on this receptor specifically: Clinical and demographic metadata were provided uncurated, with the amount varying by source and participant.

Whole blood was collected in K2EDTA tubes by collaborating institutions according to the institutions' own protocols. For TCRbeta analysis, collaborators shipped samples in one of three forms: frozen whole blood, isolated PBMCs, or DNA extracted from either of those sample types. TCRbeta CDR3 regions were amplified from genomic DNA using the immunoSEQ Assay, a bias-controlled multiplex PCR. The original methods were these. Within the assay, amplification of reference gene primers was used to estimate how many nucleated cells each sample contained. To quantify the absolute abundance of each unique TCRbeta CDR3 rearrangement, sequence reads were collapsed and filtered. For each sample, productive Simpson clonality was calculated as the square root of Simpson's diversity index over productive rearrangements. Not all clones reach the TCRdb copy of this immuneACCESS table, which keeps in-frame sequences only. Checked studies attribute under half of the gap to unresolved V genes and leave the rest unexplained. That table gives V, J and clone size, and the DNA gave D and trimming. The sample table lists 87,000 or so clones, roughly 86% of them with a count of one. About 20% of the sample lies in the top ten.

The chain links TRBV7-2 with TRBJ2-1, and 8 bases in between align with TRBD2. The sequence derives from a woman of 80 years or more in a cohort sampled during active or convalescent COVID-19. Sequenced: peripheral blood. For the CDR3, the sequence is CASSPGLASEQFF. The sequence in DNA is TGTGCCAGCAGCCCAGGACTAGCTTCTGAGCAGTTCTTC. The full variable domain, with segments outside the CDR3 supplied by the reference TRBV7-2 and TRBJ2-1 proteins, appears as GAGVSQSPSNKVTEKGKDVELRCDPISGHTALYWYRQSLGQGLEFLIYFQGNSAPDKSGLPSDRFSAERTGGSVSTLTIQRTQQEDSAVYLCASSPGLASEQFFGPGTRLTVL.